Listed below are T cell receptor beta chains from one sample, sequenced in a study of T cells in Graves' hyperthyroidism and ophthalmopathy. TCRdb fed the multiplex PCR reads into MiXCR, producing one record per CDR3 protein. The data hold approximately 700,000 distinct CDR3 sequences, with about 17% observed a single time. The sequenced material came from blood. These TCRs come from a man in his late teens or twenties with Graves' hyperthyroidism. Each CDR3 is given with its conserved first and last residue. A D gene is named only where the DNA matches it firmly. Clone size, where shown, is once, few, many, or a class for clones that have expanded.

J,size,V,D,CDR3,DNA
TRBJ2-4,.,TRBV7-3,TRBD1,CASSLMRGQGVSGDIQYF,TGTGCCAGCAGCTTAATGAGGGGACAGGGGGTATCTGGAGACATTCAGTACTTC
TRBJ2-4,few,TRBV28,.,CASRPIWVDGVAKNIQYF,TGTGCCAGCAGACCCATTTGGGTGGATGGTGTAGCCAAAAACATTCAGTACTTC
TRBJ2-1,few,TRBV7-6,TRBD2,CASSLGGRALRNEQFF,TGTGCCAGCAGCTTAGGAGGGAGGGCCCTCAGGAATGAGCAGTTCTTC
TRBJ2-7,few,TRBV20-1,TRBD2,CSARDGGEVAYEQYF,TGCAGTGCTAGAGATGGGGGGGAGGTCGCCTACGAGCAGTACTTC
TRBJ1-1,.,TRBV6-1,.,CASSASDWSNTEAFF,TGTGCCAGCAGTGCCTCTGACTGGTCGAACACTGAAGCTTTCTTT
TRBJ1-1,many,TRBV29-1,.,CSVSAPNTEAFF,TGCAGCGTTTCGGCCCCGAACACTGAAGCTTTCTTT
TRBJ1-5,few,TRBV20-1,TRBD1,CSAQTGDAQPQHF,TGCAGTGCACAAACAGGGGACGCTCAGCCCCAGCATTTT
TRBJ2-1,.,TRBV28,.,CASRESGNNEQFF,TGTGCCAGCAGAGAATCTGGGAACAATGAGCAGTTCTTC
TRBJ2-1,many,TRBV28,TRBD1,CASSRTGGGNEQFF,TGTGCCAGCAGTCGGACAGGGGGCGGGAATGAGCAGTTCTTC
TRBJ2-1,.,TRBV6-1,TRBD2,CASSDAAGEGNEQFF,TGTGCCAGCAGTGACGCAGCGGGAGAGGGTAATGAGCAGTTCTTC
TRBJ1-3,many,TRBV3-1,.,CASSHGEAFGSGNTIYF,TGTGCCAGCAGCCACGGAGAGGCATTTGGCTCTGGAAACACCATATATTTT
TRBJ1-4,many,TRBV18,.,CASQPIGATNEKLFF,TGTGCCAGCCAACCGATCGGCGCAACTAATGAAAAACTGTTTTTT
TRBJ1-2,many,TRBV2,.,CASSAGRVSGYTF,TGTGCCAGCAGCGCTGGACGAGTAAGCGGCTACACCTTC
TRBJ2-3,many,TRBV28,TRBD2,CASTMWASGSTDTQYF,TGTGCCAGCACTATGTGGGCTAGCGGAAGCACAGATACGCAGTATTTT
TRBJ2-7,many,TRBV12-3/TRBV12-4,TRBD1,CASSLWGQASSYEQYF,TGTGCCAGCAGTTTATGGGGACAGGCGAGCTCCTACGAGCAGTACTTC
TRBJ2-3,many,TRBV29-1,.,CSVLAATDTQYF,TGCAGCGTCCTGGCGGCCACAGATACGCAGTATTTT
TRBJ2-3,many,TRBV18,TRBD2,CASTQLAGEGDTQYF,TGTGCCAGCACCCAACTAGCGGGAGAAGGAGATACGCAGTATTTT
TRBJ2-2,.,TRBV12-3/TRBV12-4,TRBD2,CASSLGREGPGELFF,TGTGCCAGCAGCCTAGGGCGGGAGGGTCCCGGGGAGCTGTTTTTT
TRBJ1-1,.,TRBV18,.,CASSPIEPTEAFF,TGTGCCAGCTCACCCATCGAGCCCACTGAAGCTTTCTTT
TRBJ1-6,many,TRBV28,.,CASNFLSSRSPLHF,TGTGCCAGCAACTTTCTGTCGTCCCGTTCACCCCTCCACTTT
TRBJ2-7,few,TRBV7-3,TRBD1,CASSWDSYEQCF,TGTGCCAGCAGTTGGGACAGTTACGAGCAGTGCTTC
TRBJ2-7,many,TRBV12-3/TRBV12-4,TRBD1,CASSLSGTGDEQYF,TGTGCCAGCAGTTTGTCCGGGACAGGCGACGAGCAGTACTTC
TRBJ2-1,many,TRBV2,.,CASSDRGVREQFF,TGTGCCAGCAGTGACAGGGGTGTACGTGAGCAGTTCTTC
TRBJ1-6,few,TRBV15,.,CATSITANNSPLHF,TGTGCCACCAGCATAACAGCAAATAATTCACCCCTCCACTTT
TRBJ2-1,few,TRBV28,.,CASSSRVSPSSPEQFF,TGTGCCAGCAGTTCAAGGGTTTCCCCCAGTTCTCCAGAGCAGTTCTTC
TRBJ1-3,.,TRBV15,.,CATSDRDAVISGDTIYF,TGTGCCACCAGCGACCGGGACGCCGTCATCTCTGGAGACACCATATATTTT
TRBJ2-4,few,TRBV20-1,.,CSAREVGRALKNIQYF,TGCAGTGCTAGAGAGGTCGGCAGGGCCCTAAAAAACATTCAGTACTTC
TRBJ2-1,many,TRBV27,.,CASNGNGVNEQFF,TGTGCCAGTAACGGGAACGGAGTCAATGAGCAGTTCTTC
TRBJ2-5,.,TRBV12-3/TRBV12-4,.,CASSLVLQQETQYF,TGTGCCAGCAGTTTGGTTTTGCAACAAGAGACCCAGTACTTC
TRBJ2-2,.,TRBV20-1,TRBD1,CSAYQGAGAGELFF,TGCAGTGCTTATCAGGGGGCGGGCGCCGGGGAGCTGTTTTTT
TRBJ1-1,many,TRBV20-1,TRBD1,CSAPTGENTEAFF,TGCAGTGCCCCGACAGGGGAGAACACTGAAGCTTTCTTT
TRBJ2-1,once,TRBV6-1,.,CASSRTAEQFF,TGTGCCAGCAGTAGGACCGCCGAGCAGTTCTTC
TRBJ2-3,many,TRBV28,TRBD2,CASRPQLAGDTQYF,TGTGCCAGCAGACCCCAGCTAGCGGGCGATACGCAGTATTTT
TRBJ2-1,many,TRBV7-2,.,CASSPVRAKNNEQFF,TGTGCCAGCAGCCCCGTCAGGGCCAAGAACAATGAGCAGTTCTTC
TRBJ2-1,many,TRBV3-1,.,CASSQRGGNEQFF,TGTGCCAGCAGCCAAAGGGGGGGGAATGAGCAGTTCTTC
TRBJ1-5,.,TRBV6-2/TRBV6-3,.,CASSYSKLSGASNQPQHF,TGTGCCAGCAGTTACTCGAAGTTATCAGGGGCAAGCAATCAGCCCCAGCATTTT
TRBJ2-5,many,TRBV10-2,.,CASSASGPGETQYF,TGCGCCAGCAGCGCAAGTGGCCCAGGGGAGACCCAGTACTTC
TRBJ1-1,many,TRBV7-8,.,CASSLVWTRNTEAFF,TGTGCCAGCAGCTTAGTTTGGACAAGGAACACTGAAGCTTTCTTT
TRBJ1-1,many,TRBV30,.,CAWSVIRGTEAFF,TGTGCCTGGAGTGTAATCAGGGGCACTGAAGCTTTCTTT
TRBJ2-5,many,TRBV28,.,CASSLWGDKETQYF,TGTGCCAGCAGTTTATGGGGGGACAAAGAGACCCAGTACTTC
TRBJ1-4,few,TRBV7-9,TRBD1,CASGEQGIDEKLFF,TGTGCCAGCGGGGAACAGGGGATTGATGAAAAACTGTTTTTT